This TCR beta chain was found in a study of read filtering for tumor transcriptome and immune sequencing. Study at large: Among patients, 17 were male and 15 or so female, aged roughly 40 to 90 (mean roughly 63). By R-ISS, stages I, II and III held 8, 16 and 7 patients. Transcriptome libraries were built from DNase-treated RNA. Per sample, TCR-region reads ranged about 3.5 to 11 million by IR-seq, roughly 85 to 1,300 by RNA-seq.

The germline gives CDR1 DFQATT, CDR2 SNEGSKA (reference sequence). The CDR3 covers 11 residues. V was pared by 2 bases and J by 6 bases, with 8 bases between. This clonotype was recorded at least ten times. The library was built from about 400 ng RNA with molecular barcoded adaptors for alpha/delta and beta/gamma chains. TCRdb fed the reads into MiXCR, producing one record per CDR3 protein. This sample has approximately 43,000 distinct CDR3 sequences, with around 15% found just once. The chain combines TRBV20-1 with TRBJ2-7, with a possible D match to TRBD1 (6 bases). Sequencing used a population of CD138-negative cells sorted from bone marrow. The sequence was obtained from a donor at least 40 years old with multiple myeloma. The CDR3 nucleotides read TGCAGTGCTAGAAGGGACACCGAGCAGTACTTC. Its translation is CSARRDTEQYF.